Listed below are T cell receptor beta chains from one sample, sequenced in a study of OX40 agonist ivuxolimab in advanced cancers. Assay: immunoSEQ multiplex PCR; the TCRdb copy retains only in-frame clones and omits some. Counted here are fewer than 35,000 clones, roughly four fifths occurring once; the ten biggest clones make up roughly 21%. The sequences come from CD4+ or CD8+ T cells sorted from blood, collected in a trial of the OX40 agonist ivuxolimab. All receptors derive from an adult with an advanced solid tumor such as melanoma, head and neck, liver or kidney cancer. CDR3s include the opening cysteine and the closing phenylalanine or tryptophan. A D gene is named only where the DNA matches it firmly. Clone sizes are given selectively: once, few, many, or a class where the clone is expanded.

NA 13 TRBJ2-7 NA TRBV2 CASSAGGFYEQYF TGTGCCAGCTCTGCAGGGGGGTTCTACGAGCAGTACTTC
NA 11 TRBJ2-7 NA TRBV7-9 CASRMGGEQYF TGTGCCAGCAGAATGGGAGGCGAGCAGTACTTC
NA 14 TRBJ2-1 TRBD1 TRBV30 CAWGQGDAYNEQFF TGTGCCTGGGGTCAGGGGGATGCCTACAATGAGCAGTTCTTC
few 17 TRBJ2-3 NA TRBV28 CASSAALATAGRDTQYF TGTGCCAGCAGTGCAGCCCTCGCAACCGCAGGCAGAGATACGCAGTATTTT
NA 16 TRBJ2-3 NA TRBV2 CASSEALLSGGDTQYF TGTGCCAGCAGTGAAGCGCTTCTTTCTGGGGGCGATACGCAGTATTTT
NA 12 TRBJ1-5 NA TRBV28 CASSKSNQPQHF TGTGCCAGCAGTAAATCCAATCAGCCCCAGCATTTT
few 14 TRBJ1-3 TRBD1 TRBV6-5 CASSLGQGRNTIYF TGTGCCAGCAGTCTAGGACAGGGGAGAAACACCATATATTTT
NA 13 TRBJ2-2 NA TRBV7-2 CASSSLRAGELFF TGTGCCAGCAGCTCCCTAAGGGCCGGGGAGCTGTTTTTT
NA 16 TRBJ2-3 TRBD1 TRBV5-1 CASSSIRQGNQDTQYF TGCGCCAGCAGCTCGATACGACAGGGGAATCAAGATACGCAGTATTTT
NA 13 TRBJ2-3 NA TRBV27 CASGGRGMDTQYF TGTGCCAGCGGAGGCAGGGGAATGGATACGCAGTATTTT
few 14 TRBJ1-5 NA TRBV6-5 CASSSEPGHQPQHF TGTGCCAGCAGTTCCGAACCGGGACATCAGCCCCAGCATTTT
NA 15 TRBJ1-6 NA TRBV27 CASSLEGHDNSPLHF TGTGCCAGCAGTTTAGAAGGACATGATAATTCACCCCTCCACTTT
NA 11 TRBJ1-4 NA TRBV29-1 CSAGGDEKLFF TGCAGCGCGGGGGGTGATGAAAAACTGTTTTTT
NA 12 TRBJ2-5 TRBD1 TRBV11-3 CASSFAGGEQYF TGTGCCAGCAGCTTTGCAGGGGGAGAGCAGTACTTC
NA 15 TRBJ1-2 TRBD1 TRBV9 CASSDDRGLGYGYTF TGTGCCAGCAGCGACGACAGGGGGCTTGGTTATGGCTACACCTTC
NA 13 TRBJ1-2 TRBD1 TRBV7-2 CASSLGQGYGYTF TGTGCCAGCAGCCTTGGACAGGGCTATGGCTACACCTTC
NA 15 TRBJ2-1 NA TRBV5-6 CASSLGQGSYNEQFF TGTGCCAGCAGCTTGGGGCAGGGGTCGTACAATGAGCAGTTCTTC
NA 14 TRBJ2-5 TRBD2 TRBV2 CASSAGGNQETQYF TGTGCCAGCAGTGCCGGGGGGAACCAAGAGACCCAGTACTTC
NA 15 TRBJ2-3 NA TRBV28 CASNPGRHSTDTQYF TGTGCCAGCAACCCGGGACGGCATAGCACAGATACGCAGTATTTT
NA 16 TRBJ2-6 TRBD1 TRBV4-1 CASSQGDRAGANVLTF TGCGCCAGCAGCCAAGGTGACAGGGCTGGGGCCAACGTCCTGACTTTC
NA 14 TRBJ2-2 NA TRBV7-2 CASSPRRRTGELFF TGTGCCAGCAGCCCCCGCAGGCGCACCGGGGAGCTGTTTTTT
NA 15 TRBJ2-1 NA TRBV7-7 CASSLVDAGNSEQFF TGTGCTAGCAGCTTAGTTGATGCCGGAAATAGTGAGCAGTTCTTC
NA 11 TRBJ2-1 TRBD2 TRBV6-5 CASTAGLEQFF TGTGCCAGCACAGCGGGGTTGGAGCAGTTCTTC
NA 16 TRBJ2-2 NA TRBV4-3 CASSQERGLNTGELFF TGCGCCAGCAGCCAAGAGAGGGGTTTGAACACCGGGGAGCTGTTTTTT
NA 13 TRBJ2-1 NA TRBV5-8 CASSLSYWGEQFF TGTGCCAGCAGCTTGTCCTATTGGGGGGAGCAGTTCTTC
NA 14 TRBJ2-1 NA TRBV19 CASSRGLAQNEQFF TGTGCCAGTAGTAGGGGTCTAGCGCAGAATGAGCAGTTCTTC
few 15 TRBJ2-2 NA TRBV5-1 CASSLAGQLTGELFF TGCGCCAGCAGCTTGGCTGGGCAGCTCACCGGGGAGCTGTTTTTT
few 18 TRBJ2-3 TRBD2 TRBV9 CASSAMTTSGGAGDTQYF TGTGCCAGCAGCGCCATGACGACTAGCGGGGGGGCCGGAGATACGCAGTATTTT
NA 14 TRBJ2-7 NA TRBV5-5 CASSATGISYEQYF TGTGCCAGCAGCGCAACAGGGATTTCCTACGAGCAGTACTTC
NA 18 TRBJ2-3 NA TRBV4-3 CASSQDGGRILPTDTQYF TGCGCCAGCAGCCAAGACGGAGGCCGGATACTTCCAACAGATACGCAGTATTTT
NA 15 TRBJ1-1 NA TRBV7-2 CASSQNGGGRTEAFF TGTGCCAGCAGCCAAAATGGGGGAGGGCGAACTGAAGCTTTCTTT
few 15 TRBJ2-7 NA TRBV28 CASSSTAGRLYEQYF TGTGCCAGCAGTTCCACCGCCGGGCGATTGTACGAGCAGTACTTC
once 17 TRBJ2-7 TRBD2 TRBV5-4 CASNPGLAGVHSYEQYF TGTGCCAGCAACCCGGGACTAGCGGGGGTCCACTCCTACGAGCAGTACTTC
NA 14 TRBJ1-4 TRBD1 TRBV6-1 CASSQQGVNEKLFF TGTGCCAGCAGCCAACAGGGGGTTAATGAAAAACTGTTTTTT
once 14 TRBJ2-5 TRBD1 TRBV5-4 CASSSPGQGETQYF TGTGCCAGCAGTTCCCCGGGACAGGGGGAGACCCAGTACTTC
NA 14 TRBJ2-7 NA TRBV5-1 CASSPEGNPYEQYF TGCGCCAGCAGCCCCGAGGGGAACCCCTACGAGCAGTACTTC
NA 15 TRBJ1-5 TRBD1 TRBV10-3 CATADRGNSNQPQHF TGTGCCACCGCTGACAGGGGGAATAGCAATCAGCCCCAGCATTTT
NA 15 TRBJ2-7 NA TRBV5-8 CASSLVADSRLGQYF TGTGCCAGCAGCTTGGTTGCGGACAGCAGACTGGGGCAGTACTTC
NA 18 TRBJ2-1 TRBD2 TRBV4-1 CASSQGWGASGKVNEQFF TGCGCCAGCAGCCAAGGGTGGGGAGCTAGCGGAAAGGTCAATGAGCAGTTCTTC
NA 16 TRBJ2-1 NA TRBV11-2 CASGTHTGEVYNEQFF TGTGCCAGCGGGACCCACACCGGTGAAGTTTACAATGAGCAGTTCTTC
few 13 TRBJ1-1 NA TRBV2 CASNEGVYTEAFF TGTGCCAGCAATGAGGGGGTGTACACTGAAGCTTTCTTT
NA 14 TRBJ1-1 NA TRBV4-1 CASSQGTAYTEAFF TGCGCCAGCAGCCAAGGCACAGCTTACACTGAAGCTTTCTTT
once 16 TRBJ1-1 TRBD1 TRBV5-1 CASSSPGGYPNTEAFF TGCGCCAGCAGCTCCCCAGGGGGGTACCCGAACACTGAAGCTTTCTTT
NA 13 TRBJ1-2 NA TRBV5-8 CASSFGGNYGYTF TGTGCCAGCAGCTTTGGGGGAAACTATGGCTACACCTTC
NA 15 TRBJ1-2 NA TRBV6-5 CASSHGGRANYGYTF TGTGCCAGCAGCCACGGGGGCAGAGCTAACTATGGCTACACCTTC
NA 15 TRBJ2-7 NA TRBV6-5 CASSYSAGKGYEQYF TGTGCCAGCAGTTACTCGGCAGGGAAGGGGTACGAGCAGTACTTC
NA 15 TRBJ2-5 TRBD2 TRBV7-3 CASSPSGGAGETQYF TGTGCCAGCAGCCCTAGCGGGGGGGCCGGGGAGACCCAGTACTTC
NA 15 TRBJ1-4 TRBD1 TRBV7-2 CASSSGQGRREKLFF TGTGCCAGCAGCTCAGGACAGGGGCGTCGTGAAAAACTGTTTTTT
NA 16 TRBJ1-4 TRBD1 TRBV4-2 CASSRDRSPTNEKLFF TGTGCCAGCAGTCGGGACAGATCTCCAACTAATGAAAAACTGTTTTTT
NA 14 TRBJ2-7 NA TRBV4-3 CASSQETFRHEQYF TGCGCCAGCAGCCAAGAAACTTTTCGACACGAGCAGTACTTC
few 15 TRBJ2-7 TRBD1 TRBV18 CASSWDRGHRDEQYF TGTGCCAGCTCCTGGGACAGGGGGCATCGGGACGAGCAGTACTTC
NA 15 TRBJ2-1 TRBD1 TRBV28 CASSPGGGSYNEQFF TGTGCCAGCAGCCCAGGGGGCGGCTCCTACAATGAGCAGTTCTTC
once 16 TRBJ1-1 TRBD1 TRBV7-2 CASSLLGRGRNTEAFF TGTGCCAGCAGCTTATTGGGCAGGGGGCGGAACACTGAAGCTTTCTTT